This T cell receptor beta chain stems from a study of cytomegalovirus exposure and HLA in healthy donors (dated by TCRdb to 2016 to 2017). General notes on the study: An earlier analysis of 550 to 700 of the donors reported about 250 Gb of sequence data and 117 million unique TCR beta sequences from about 179 million T cells. An early release that covered more than 550 HLA-typed donors contained around 300 gigabases of sequencing data and 85 million to 100 million unique TCR sequences. The genetic ancestry cluster associated with self-reported Caucasian donors included around 76% of the 398 genotyped donors. The study aimed to test whether cataloging public T cell receptors could reveal signatures of past pathogen exposure. The T cell repertoires of 550 to 850 subjects were profiled by immunosequencing and related to cytomegalovirus serostatus. In addition to the first cohort of 666 subjects, a separate validation cohort of 100 to 150 different subjects was used. To predict cytomegalovirus infection status, the study combined high-throughput TCR immunosequencing, statistical association of individual TCRs with disease status, and machine learning. In a later analysis, previously published TCR beta repertoires from about 640 donors were re-analyzed and high-resolution HLA genotyping was added so that TCR occurrence patterns could be studied. Rather than using new phenotypic data, the later analysis identified candidate immune exposures from TCR beta sequences and from how often those sequences occurred across donors. In an earlier analysis of 500 to 650 of the donors, high-throughput TCR beta sequencing was used to judge whether each TCR beta V gene segment behaved as functional or pseudogenic. Donor age, sex, ethnicity and CMV serostatus were collected together with the repertoire data. Genome-wide SNP genotypes for about 65% of the roughly 670 donors were used in a later genetic analysis, which treated that subset as a discovery cohort. All discovery cohort repertoires had been generated using a single sequencing platform. HLA typing included class I and class II loci at four-digit resolution. Typing coverage differed by locus: A, B, C, DRB1 and DQB1 were typed in about 620-630 donors, DQA1 in roughly 500, DPA1 in 606, and DPB1 in roughly 470. A few DR-DQ haplotypes were handled as single units for association and clustering because linkage in the cohort was strong. On average, 235,054 unique TCR beta nucleotide sequences were sequenced per donor among roughly 430 genotyped donors of the cohort, with 15% to 20% of those sequences being non-productive. Findings and caveats that apply to the study as a whole: In a later genetic analysis, a missense DCLRE1C variant was associated with V-gene and J-gene trimming of TCR beta chains, and the association was replicated in an independent cohort. In the study, around 150 TCR beta chains were listed as associated with cytomegalovirus. In a later analysis, HLA-associated TCR beta chains were found to be more clonally expanded and to have lower generation probabilities than equally common non-associated chains. Because HLA typing was missing for some donors at each locus, association tests included only the typed subset. Correlated functional status among segregating V segments might reflect linkage disequilibrium, but an unknown experimental factor could not be ruled out. Cytomegalovirus status was reported to be diagnosed by the classifier with high specificity and sensitivity in both the original and validation cohorts. When HLA alleles, especially DR and DQ, strongly co-occurred, attributing TCR associations to individual alleles was difficult. Immune exposure information for the cohort was limited to CMV serostatus. The earlier analysis of approximately 560 of the donors excluded about 16 rarely observed V segments, including chromosome 9 orphons, because counts were too low. Three of the identified cytomegalovirus-associated TCR beta chains were confirmed in vitro to be specific for cytomegalovirus antigens. This cohort had only TCR beta chains sequenced, and the lack of alpha or paired-chain data limited which features could be detected. According to a later analysis, parvovirus B19, influenza, CMV and Epstein-Barr virus appeared linked to several top co-occurrence clusters. According to the authors, the approach could potentially be generalized to other disease states and immunological phenotypes. In a later analysis, most CMV-associated TCR beta chains were found to appear HLA-restricted, with HLA associations seemingly driven largely by CMV exposure. The sequencing pipeline was judged likely to have produced a cluster of highly shared sequence variants as a technical artifact. Compared with the approximately 700-donor mean, donors in an Asian-associated ancestry cluster had fewer N-insertions in productive TCRs, according to a later genetic analysis. While some public TCRs were present in many individuals, most TCR sequences turned up only very rarely across donors. A further reported finding was that TCR beta sequences accurately predicted the HLA-A and HLA-B alleles for most subjects in the first cohort. In an earlier analysis of some 500 of the donors, most TCR beta V segments appeared in productive rearrangements about 90% or about 30% of the time, broadly matching IMGT annotations. A later analysis found that TCR association rates varied across HLA loci, with DRB1 alleles showing the most associated TCRs and HLA-C alleles the fewest. Because the 87-base-pair reads could not distinguish some IMGT-functional V segments, including TRBV6-2 and TRBV6-3, those segments were excluded. The presence/absence analyses assumed that sequencing depth was roughly uniform across donors, and that assumption may not be true. At a false discovery rate of 0.05, a later analysis linked fewer than 20,000 TCR beta sequences to specific HLA alleles.

This clone was counted between two and nine times. What antigen it recognizes has not been identified. Base qualities are not recorded, but no much larger clone differs from it by a single base. The germline ends are 8 bases apart after V is trimmed by 5 bases and J by 0 bases. From its cysteine to its phenylalanine, the CDR3 spans 14 amino acids. This entry keeps only the CDR3 DNA: 42 bases, framed from base 1. The germline V gene (reference sequence) supplies CDR1 PRHDT and CDR2 FYEKMQ. In total, roughly 670 healthy bone marrow donors made up the cohort. At the time of sampling, all cohort members were nominally healthy, though unrecorded immune exposures were likely present. The donor was CMV seronegative and belonged to the group of over 300 seronegative cohort members. Each donor provided a peripheral blood sample, and peripheral blood mononuclear cells were used for TCR beta sequencing. Genomic DNA was extracted from the blood cell samples with the Qiagen DNeasy Blood Extraction Kit.

Libraries were made using the immunoSEQ multiplex PCR assay. For the multiplex PCR, a mixture combining 60 forward primers for TCR Vbeta segments and 13 reverse primers for TCR Jbeta segments was used. The CDR3 region of rearranged TCR beta genes was amplified from genomic DNA with a multiplex PCR assay. On the Illumina HiSeq System, the amplified TCR beta libraries were sequenced as 87-base-pair reads. The original pipeline was this. In a later analysis, tens of millions of unique TCR beta chains were counted across the 500 to 700 repertoires, and about 10 million of these chains were shared by at least two donors. A nearest-neighbor algorithm error-corrected the raw reads and collapsed the reads into unique sequences, merging closely related sequences to remove PCR and sequencing errors. CDR3 sequences were aligned to IMGT reference sequences to assign V, D and J gene segments. Each retained sequence needed at least a six-nucleotide match to both a V gene segment and a J gene segment. A rearrangement was called productive if the CDR3 had no stop codons and remained in frame with V and J, and every other rearrangement was called non-productive. Following IMGT convention, CDR3 was defined as the stretch from the second conserved V-encoded cysteine up to the conserved J-encoded phenylalanine. The earlier analysis of 587 of the donors excluded any sequence lacking an unambiguous match to a single V gene segment. An earlier analysis of just under 600 of the donors called V segments functional above 56.7% productive rearrangements and segregating when the between-donor standard deviation exceeded 5%. A statistical classification framework was built for diagnosing cytomegalovirus status from the catalog of TCR beta chain sequences. V and J gene assignment, in a later analysis, came from comparing TCR nucleotide sequences with IMGT/GENE-DB human TR gene sequences. In a later analysis, CDR3 sequences and most-parsimonious VDJ recombination scenarios were assigned using the TCRdist pipeline. In a later analysis, each TCR beta chain was defined by its CDR3 amino acid sequence together with its V-gene family, and reads without a unique V-gene family were excluded. To address suspected cross-contamination and a sequencing artifact, a later analysis removed 450 to 700 highly shared, low-generation-probability nucleotide sequences. For each public chain, a later analysis derived a clonal expansion index from normalized ranks of inferred template counts within each repertoire. A later analysis computed generation probabilities with a VDJ recombination model fitted to out-of-frame rearrangements, and checked the results against IGoR. Hypergeometric tests were used in a later analysis to score TCR-TCR, TCR-HLA and TCR-CMV co-occurrence, with a repertoire-size bias correction applied to the TCR pairs. A later analysis estimated false discovery rates by permuting HLA or CMV assignments 20 times. In a later analysis, co-occurring TCRs were grouped using DBSCAN, and TCRdist sequence similarity was added for clustering within HLA-allele-positive subsets. Repertoires with fewer than 30,000 or more than 120,000 public chains were left out of co-occurrence clustering, as were about 5 repertoires with anomalous nucleotide sharing. As stored in TCRdb, this immuneACCESS dataset retains in-frame rearrangements with V and J assigned. A fraction of the clones does not appear; measured against another copy, unresolved V genes explain less than half of the discrepancy, and the remainder lacks a known reason. That table furnishes V, J and clone size, whereas the DNA furnished D and trimming. For this sample there are 130,000 to 150,000 clones; about 78% appear just once. The ten largest clones add up to approximately 4% of the sample.

The origin of this receptor is a man aged 18-30 years in good health and CMV-seronegative. Sequencing was carried out using PBMCs. The chain is made from TRBV13 and TRBJ2-1, with no confident D gene call. The DNA sequence is as follows: TGTGCCAGCAGCACCATGAGCTCCTACAATGAGCAGTTCTTC. This codes for CASSTMSSYNEQFF.